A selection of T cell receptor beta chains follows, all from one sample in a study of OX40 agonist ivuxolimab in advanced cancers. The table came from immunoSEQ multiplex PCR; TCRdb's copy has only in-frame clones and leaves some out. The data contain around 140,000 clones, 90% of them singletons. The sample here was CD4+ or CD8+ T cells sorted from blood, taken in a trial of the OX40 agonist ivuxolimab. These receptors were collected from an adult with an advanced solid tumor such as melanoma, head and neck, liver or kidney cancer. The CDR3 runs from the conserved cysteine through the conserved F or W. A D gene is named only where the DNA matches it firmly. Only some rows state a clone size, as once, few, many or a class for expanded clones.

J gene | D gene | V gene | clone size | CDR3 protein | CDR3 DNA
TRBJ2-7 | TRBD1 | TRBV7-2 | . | CASSAMTGRGEQYF | TGTGCCAGCAGCGCAATGACAGGGCGAGGTGAGCAGTACTTC
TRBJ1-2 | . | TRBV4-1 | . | CASSQVPKGAINYGYTF | TGCGCCAGCAGCCAAGTTCCCAAGGGAGCCATTAACTATGGCTACACCTTC
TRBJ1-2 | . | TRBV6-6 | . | CASSYNREGYGYTF | TGTGCCAGCAGTTACAACAGGGAAGGCTATGGCTACACCTTC
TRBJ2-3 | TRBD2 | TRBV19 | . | CASSPTSDKTDTQYF | TGTGCCAGTAGCCCGACTAGCGACAAAACCGATACGCAGTATTTT
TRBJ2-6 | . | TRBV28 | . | CASNAWTAARPGANVLTF | TGTGCCAGCAATGCTTGGACGGCGGCCAGACCTGGGGCCAACGTCCTGACTTTC
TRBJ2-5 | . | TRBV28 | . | CASSFGGRGLGETQYF | TGTGCCAGCAGTTTCGGTGGGAGGGGGTTAGGAGAGACCCAGTACTTC
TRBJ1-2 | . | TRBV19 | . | CASKSYSGYTF | TGTGCCAGTAAGTCCTACTCGGGCTACACCTTC
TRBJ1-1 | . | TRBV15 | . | CATSFGRATEAFF | TGTGCCACCAGTTTTGGTCGCGCCACTGAAGCTTTCTTT
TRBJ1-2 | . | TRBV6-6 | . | CASIGGSANYGYTF | TGTGCCAGCATCGGGGGTAGTGCTAACTATGGCTACACCTTC
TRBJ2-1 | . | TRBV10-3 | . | CAISESGWSYNEQFF | TGTGCCATCAGTGAATCTGGGTGGTCCTACAATGAGCAGTTCTTC
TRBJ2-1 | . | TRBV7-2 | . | CASSFERYNEQFF | TGTGCCAGCAGCTTTGAGCGGTACAATGAGCAGTTCTTC
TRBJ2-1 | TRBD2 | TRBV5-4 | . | CASSMGLAGGYNEQFF | TGTGCCAGCAGCATGGGACTAGCGGGGGGTTACAATGAGCAGTTCTTC
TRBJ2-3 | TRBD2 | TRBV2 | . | CASSPVAGRSTDTQYF | TGTGCCAGCAGCCCAGTAGCGGGCCGTAGCACAGATACGCAGTATTTT
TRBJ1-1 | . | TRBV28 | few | CASSDRTSLGAFF | TGTGCCAGCAGCGACAGGACCTCCCTGGGAGCTTTCTTT
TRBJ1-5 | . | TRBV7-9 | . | CASSLGQGGQPQHF | TGTGCCAGCAGCTTGGGTCAGGGTGGCCAGCCCCAGCATTTT
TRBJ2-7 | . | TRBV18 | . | CASSPPQDGSSYEQYF | TGTGCCAGCTCACCACCTCAGGACGGGAGCTCCTACGAGCAGTACTTC
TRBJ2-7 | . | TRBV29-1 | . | CSVRGAPYEQYF | TGCAGCGTTCGGGGAGCCCCCTACGAGCAGTACTTC
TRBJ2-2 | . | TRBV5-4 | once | CASSLVPGRIEIGELFF | TGTGCCAGCAGCTTGGTTCCAGGGAGGATTGAGATCGGGGAGCTGTTTTTT
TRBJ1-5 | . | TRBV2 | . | CASRGRENQPQHF | TGTGCCAGCAGGGGACGGGAAAATCAGCCCCAGCATTTT
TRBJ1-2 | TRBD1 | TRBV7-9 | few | CAGRGLANYGYTF | TGTGCCGGCAGGGGGCTGGCTAACTATGGCTACACCTTC
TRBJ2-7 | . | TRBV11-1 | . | CASSFSGSEQYF | TGTGCCAGCAGCTTCTCTGGGTCCGAGCAGTACTTC
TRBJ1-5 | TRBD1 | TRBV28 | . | CASSFGGQPYSNQPQHF | TGTGCCAGCAGTTTCGGGGGACAGCCATATAGCAATCAGCCCCAGCATTTT
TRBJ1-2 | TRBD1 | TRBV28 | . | CASSWGQDYGYTF | TGTGCCAGCAGTTGGGGACAGGACTATGGCTACACCTTC
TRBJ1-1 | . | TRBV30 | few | CAWSRPRTEEAFF | TGTGCCTGGAGTCGTCCGAGGACAGAAGAAGCTTTCTTT
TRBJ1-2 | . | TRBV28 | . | CASCDPGLFYGYTF | TGTGCCAGCTGCGACCCGGGACTGTTCTATGGCTACACCTTC
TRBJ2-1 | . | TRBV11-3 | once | CASSLRGAGNYNEQFF | TGTGCCAGCAGCTTGAGGGGGGCGGGGAACTACAATGAGCAGTTCTTC
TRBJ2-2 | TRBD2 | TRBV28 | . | CASRGSGVLKTGELFF | TGTGCCAGCAGGGGTAGCGGGGTCCTAAAGACCGGGGAGCTGTTTTTT
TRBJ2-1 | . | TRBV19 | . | CASSIPRGAGSNEQFF | TGTGCCAGTAGTATACCCCGGGGGGCGGGAAGCAATGAGCAGTTCTTC
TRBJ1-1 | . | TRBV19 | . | CASSMWGRRGGAEAFF | TGTGCCAGTAGTATGTGGGGCAGAAGGGGCGGCGCAGAAGCTTTCTTT
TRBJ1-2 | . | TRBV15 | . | CATSREEIDYGYTF | TGTGCCACCAGCAGAGAAGAGATCGACTATGGCTACACCTTC
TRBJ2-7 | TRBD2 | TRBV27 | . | CASIGGRDNEQYF | TGTGCCAGCATTGGCGGGAGGGACAACGAGCAGTACTTC
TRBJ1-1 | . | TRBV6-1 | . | CASSADLMNTEAFF | TGTGCCAGCAGTGCGGACCTTATGAACACTGAAGCTTTCTTT
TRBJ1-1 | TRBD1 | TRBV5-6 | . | CASSGTGGGTEAFF | TGTGCCAGCAGCGGGACAGGGGGTGGAACTGAAGCTTTCTTT
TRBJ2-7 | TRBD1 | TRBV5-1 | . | CASSLQGASYEQYF | TGCGCCAGCAGCTTACAGGGGGCCTCTTACGAGCAGTACTTC
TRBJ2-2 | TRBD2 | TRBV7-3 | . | CASSLYTSGTGELFF | TGTGCCAGCAGCTTATATACTAGCGGTACCGGGGAGCTGTTTTTT
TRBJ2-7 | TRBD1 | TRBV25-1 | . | CASSATNKPGQRIYEQYF | TGTGCCAGCAGTGCTACCAACAAACCGGGACAGAGGATCTACGAGCAGTACTTC
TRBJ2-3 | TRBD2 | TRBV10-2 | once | CASRPRSGRNTDTQYF | TGCGCCAGTCGTCCTCGTAGCGGGAGAAACACAGATACGCAGTATTTT
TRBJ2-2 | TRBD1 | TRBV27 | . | CASSLVFGTVNTGELLF | TGTGCCAGCAGTTTGGTTTTTGGGACAGTGAACACCGGGGAGCTGCTTTTT
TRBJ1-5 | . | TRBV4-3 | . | CASSQGVADNQPQHF | TGCGCCAGCAGCCAAGGTGTGGCGGACAATCAGCCCCAGCATTTT
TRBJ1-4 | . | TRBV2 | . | CASSFRDKAFATNEKLFF | TGTGCCAGCAGCTTCCGGGACAAGGCCTTTGCAACTAATGAAAAACTGTTTTTT
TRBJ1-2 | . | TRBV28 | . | CASSLDRINYGYTF | TGTGCCAGCAGTTTGGACAGAATTAACTATGGCTACACCTTC
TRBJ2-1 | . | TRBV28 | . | CASSLGLKQFF | TGTGCCAGCAGTTTAGGGCTAAAGCAGTTCTTC
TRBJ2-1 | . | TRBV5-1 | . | CASSLAGGYSYNEQFF | TGCGCCAGCAGCTTGGCCGGCGGGTATTCCTACAATGAGCAGTTCTTC
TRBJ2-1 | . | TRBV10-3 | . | CAISETGVNEQFF | TGTGCCATCAGTGAAACGGGGGTGAATGAGCAGTTCTTC
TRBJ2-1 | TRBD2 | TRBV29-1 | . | CSIAGTSGRRSDGEQFF | TGCAGCATTGCCGGGACTAGCGGGAGAAGGTCGGACGGTGAGCAGTTCTTC
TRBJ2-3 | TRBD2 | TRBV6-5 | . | CASSFSGRGTDTQYF | TGTGCCAGCAGTTTTTCCGGGAGGGGTACAGATACGCAGTATTTT
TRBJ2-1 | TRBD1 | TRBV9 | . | CASSVGGGVQGAYNEQFF | TGTGCCAGCAGCGTAGGAGGTGGTGTACAGGGGGCCTACAATGAGCAGTTCTTC
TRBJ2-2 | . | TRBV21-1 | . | CASSKGRSFANTGELFF | TGTGCCAGCAGCAAGGGCAGGTCGTTCGCGAACACCGGGGAGCTGTTTTTT
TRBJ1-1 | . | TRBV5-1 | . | CASSSGGAGGNTEAFF | TGCGCCAGCAGCTCGGGAGGAGCTGGGGGGAACACTGAAGCTTTCTTT
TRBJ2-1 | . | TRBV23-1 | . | CASSQSTDSYNEQFF | TGCGCCAGCAGTCAATCAACGGACTCCTACAATGAGCAGTTCTTC